Sequencing of this TCR beta chain was carried out in a study of cytomegalovirus exposure and HLA in healthy donors. Findings and caveats of the study: Reports described diagnosis of cytomegalovirus status by the classifier as highly specific and sensitive. The authors reported that TCR beta sequences could predict HLA-A and HLA-B alleles. These predictions were accurate for most subjects in the first cohort. Likely technical artifact: a cluster of highly shared sequence variants. V- and J-gene trimming of TCR beta was linked (in a later analysis) to a missense DCLRE1C variant.

The CDR3 contains 11 residues. The germline V gene has CDR1 MNHNY and CDR2 SVGAGI (reference sequence). Trimming took off 11 bases at V and 5 bases at J, with 12 bases between the two ends. Of note for this clone: The antigen is unknown.

Primers included in the PCR were 60 Vbeta and 13 Jbeta primers. The table came from immunoSEQ multiplex PCR; TCRdb's copy has only in-frame clones and leaves some out. The sample includes more than 100,000 clones. The sequence derives from a man aged 18 to 29 in good health and CMV-seronegative. The chain links TRBV6-6 to TRBJ1-2, with a weak D call TRBD1 (5 bases). The sample taken for sequencing was PBMCs. The CDR3 loop reads CAVGQGYGYTF. CDR3 DNA sequence: TGTGCCGTGGGGCAGGGATATGGCTACACCTTC.